Given below is one T cell receptor (beta chain) in context. This clonotype was counted between two and nine times. It lacks a known antigen. No base-level quality is on record; no much larger clone is a single base apart. The entry originates in a study of post-analysis software for immune sequencing data (dated by TCRdb to the mid-2010s). As for the study more broadly: Relapsing-remitting, secondary progressive and progressive-relapsing multiple sclerosis were recorded as disease courses, and subtype annotation was lacking for some patients. Patient repertoires were compared against some twelve previously published healthy control repertoires from donors aged about 6 to 27 years. A subset of samples was prepared in parallel using single-end sample barcoding, then pooled and co-amplified after Illumina adapter ligation. The study at large found these results: Normalized Chao1 diversity was significantly lower in multiple sclerosis patients than controls, suggesting substantial peripheral T-cell clonal expansion. Direct clustering with F measure showed strong co-clustering of samples prepared in the same batch, prompting a batch-effect correction. The control group was slightly older than the multiple sclerosis patient group. Significantly higher frequencies in patients than in controls were found for a few TRBV segments, including TRBV5-6, TRBV5-1 and TRBV20-1.

The CDR3, from cysteine to phenylalanine, totals 13 residues. Left in the record is the CDR3 DNA by itself, 39 bases read in frame from the first base. V loses 5 bases, J loses 8 bases, and the germline ends lie 15 bases apart. The germline V gene provides CDR1 SGHTA and CDR2 FQGNSA. To demonstrate the VDJtools post-analysis software, the study profiled TCR beta repertoires from the peripheral blood of under 15 young patients with multiple sclerosis. Multiple sclerosis patients were children and adolescents aged roughly 6 to 15 years. The library was generated by PCR. The instrument was an Illumina HiSeq 2500. To reduce PCR and sequencing biases, unique molecular identifiers were built into the TCR beta cDNA libraries. Approximately 500,000 cDNA molecules were obtained per 1 to 10 million input T cells, so each molecule approximated one T cell. The patient libraries were prepared and sequenced using the same protocol as the earlier healthy control dataset. Samples belonging to the same batch were prepared together, multiplexed and sequenced on a shared HiSeq lane. Per the authors' processing: MIGEC handled the raw barcoded reads, throwing out single-read molecular identifier groups before consensus assembly and CDR3 extraction. Clonotype tables were post-analysed with VDJtools, and diversity was normalized by down-sampling all datasets to the smallest sample size. Repertoire overlap clustering matched CDR3 amino acid but not nucleotide sequences to correct batch-related cross-sample contamination. TCRdb reprocessing: public reads trimmed at Q25 with fastp, clones called with MiXCR, in-frame beta chains kept. Merged by CDR3 protein, the rows form single entries marked with the most common genes and DNA. These V and J calls originate from TCRdb's pipeline instead of the authors' own analysis. In all, the sample holds about 800,000 distinct CDR3 sequences, and roughly 30% of those were seen once. In total, the top ten clones hold 0.55% to 0.65% of the sample.

This sequence was found in a girl between 5 and 17 years old with multiple sclerosis. Sequencing used blood. Recombination joined TRBV7-2 with TRBJ2-5, with the D gene too uncertain to name. The nucleotide sequence is given as TGTGCCAGCAGCCAACTTAGATCTTCCACCCAGTACTTC. Its protein product is CASSQLRSSTQYF. The reference TRBV7-2 and TRBJ2-5 proteins fill in what lies around the CDR3, so the full variable domain reads GAGVSQSPSNKVTEKGKDVELRCDPISGHTALYWYRQSLGQGLEFLIYFQGNSAPDKSGLPSDRFSAERTGGSVSTLTIQRTQQEDSAVYLCASSQLRSSTQYFGPGTRLLVL.